The T cell receptor (beta chain) described here comes from a study of blood T cell repertoires in COVID-19. Study-level background: Whether acute or convalescent, the COVID-19 samples came from the United States, Italy and Spain.

J gave up 7 bases and V 4 bases, and 12 bases lay outside the gene matches. CDR3 length: 16 residues. CDR1 SGDLS and CDR2 YYNGEE come from the germline V gene. Sequencing was performed with immunoSEQ multiplex PCR; in TCRdb, only in-frame clones are kept and a portion is missing. The sample contains roughly 110,000 clones, about 91% of which appear only once. The chain employs TRBV9 and TRBJ2-2, with 8 bases matching TRBD2. The specimen sequenced was peripheral blood. The source of this sequence is a man aged 50 or older with active or convalescent COVID-19. CDR3 residues: CASSRREAGAIGELFF. DNA of the CDR3: TGTGCCAGCAGCCGGAGGGAAGCGGGAGCGATCGGGGAGCTGTTTTTT.